The sequence of this T cell receptor beta chain was determined in a study of T cells in Graves' hyperthyroidism and ophthalmopathy (dated by TCRdb to the late 2010s). About the full investigation: TCR V-J signatures able to tell the groups apart were searched for in a discovery cohort of 95 or so patients, of whom more than 40 had Graves' ophthalmopathy and roughly 58 had stable Graves' hyperthyroidism. An independent validation cohort of around 19 hyperthyroidism patients and some 15 patients who later progressed to ophthalmopathy tested prospective prediction of ophthalmopathy. The approximately 100 discovery patients were randomly split 7:3 into training and test sets. Thyroid tissue and blood T-cell repertoires from six Graves' hyperthyroidism patients were also compared in the study. Following sampling, methimazole starting at 30 mg daily was given to hyperthyroidism patients, and high-dose intravenous methylprednisolone was given to ophthalmopathy patients. According to the paper, TCR Vbeta CDR3 sequencing was carried out on 135 peripheral blood samples, which came from some 41 ophthalmopathy, fewer than 80 hyperthyroidism and some 17 progressor patients.

General study outcomes and caveats: In validation, the model predicted progression to ophthalmopathy with approximately 71% sensitivity and roughly 75% specificity, a median of around 6.6 months before onset. Most expanded thyroid clonotypes (frequency above 0.001) were also detected in blood, suggesting blood repertoires may reflect thyroid immune responses. A 13 V-J signature model separated ophthalmopathy from stable hyperthyroidism, with 87.88% sensitivity and 81.08% specificity in cross-validation and 80%/75% in testing. Sample size was not statistically predetermined, and investigators were not blinded to group allocation.

Graves' hyperthyroidism was defined as stable when no progression to ophthalmopathy occurred over 18 months of follow-up. The hyperthyroidism patients were between 18 and 65 years old and newly diagnosed, with a disease duration of less than 2 months. The study excluded patients with uncontrolled infections, other autoimmune diseases, pregnancy or lactation. Diagnoses were established on the basis of clinical symptoms, serum thyroxine and TRAb, thyroid ultrasound, and orbital computed tomography. Trizol reagent was used to extract total RNA, and RNA quality was then checked on an Agilent 2100 Bioanalyzer. Amplification of TCR beta CDR3 regions was carried out from RNA transcripts. For the first round of RT-PCR on the TCR CDR3, the HTBI primer set was used together with the Qiagen OneStep RT-PCR kit. A second multiplex PCR round built the libraries, followed by size selection and purification. The libraries were sequenced on an Illumina HiSeq2000 using paired-end 100 bp reads. The source study handled its data this way. SOAPnuke was used to process the raw data, with reads discarded if the reads contained adapters or uncalled bases, had a mean Phred below 15, or lacked an exact constant-primer or identifier match. High-quality paired reads were merged using COPE v1.2.5, and each unique nucleotide sequence was defined as a clonotype. Clonotypes were aligned to IMGT TRBV, TRBD and TRBJ reference segments using MiTCR v1.1. Only V-J combinations with frequency above 0.0001, covering about 99% of repertoires, were analysed. The TCS score was defined as F50 (clonal expansion) divided by E x V (chaos), with BLOSUM62-based TCRdist calculated between CDR3 peptides within each V-J. Welch's t-statistics and random forest reduced just over 500 V-J features to some 14, which were used in a naive Bayes classifier (R e1071). TCRdb reprocessed the public reads (quality trimming at Q25 with fastp, clone calling with MiXCR) and kept in-frame beta chains. Duplicate CDR3 protein sequences are folded into a single record with the most common DNA and genes. These V and J calls originate from TCRdb's pipeline instead of the authors' own analysis. Recorded for this sample are about 540,000 distinct CDR3 sequences; more than 45% of them occurred a single time. The ten largest clones capture approximately 8.2% of the sample.

The CDR3 numbers 10 residues from cysteine through phenylalanine. Only the CDR3 DNA stays, 30 bases, in frame from base 1. The germline V gene supplies CDR1 SNHLY and CDR2 FYNNEI. V is cut by 8 bases and J by 2 bases, and the space between the germline ends is 4 bases. There are many counts of this clonotype. The specificity of this receptor is unknown. Nothing much larger sits one base from this clone, and base qualities are not available. The sequence was obtained from a young woman with Graves' hyperthyroidism. Donor details come from another sample of the same person, matched by shared clones. This receptor chain uses TRBV2 and TRBJ2-7; the D gene remains uncertain. Sequencing input: peripheral blood or thyroid tissue (not recorded which). The DNA is as follows: TGTGCCAGCGCCGCCTACGAGCAGTACTTC. Its translation reads: CASAAYEQYF.